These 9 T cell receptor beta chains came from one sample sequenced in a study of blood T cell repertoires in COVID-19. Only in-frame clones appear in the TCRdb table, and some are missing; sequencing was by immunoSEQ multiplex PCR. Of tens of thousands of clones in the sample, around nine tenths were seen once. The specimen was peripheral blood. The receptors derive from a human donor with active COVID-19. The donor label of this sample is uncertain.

The chain's CDR3 is CASSSARGSSGANVLTF. CDR3 coding DNA: TGTGCCAGCAGTTCCGCCCGCGGGAGCTCTGGGGCCAACGTCCTGACTTTC. The chain uses TRBV7-9 and TRBJ2-6; 7 bases are a match to TRBD2. Germline V gives CDR1 SEHNR, CDR2 FQNEAQ (reference sequence). The trim removed 6 bases at V and 0 bases at J, leaving 8 bases unmatched. The CDR3 runs 17 residues.

CDR3 residues: CASSYSTFGFSEAFF. In nucleotides, the CDR3 is TGTGCCAGCAGTTACTCGACATTCGGTTTCTCTGAAGCTTTCTTT. The V and J genes are TRBV6-5 and TRBJ1-1; D remains ambiguous. V was shortened by 0 bases and J by 6 bases, with 14 bases between the two germline ends. Looked up from germline, CDR1 is MNHEY and CDR2 is SVGAGI. The CDR3 is made up of 15 amino acids.

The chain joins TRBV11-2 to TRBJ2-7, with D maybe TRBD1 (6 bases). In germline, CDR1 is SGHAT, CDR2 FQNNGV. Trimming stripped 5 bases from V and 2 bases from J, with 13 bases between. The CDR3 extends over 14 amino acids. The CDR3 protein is CASSPRTDTYEQYF. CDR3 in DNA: TGTGCCAGCAGCCCGCGGACAGACACCTACGAGCAGTACTTC. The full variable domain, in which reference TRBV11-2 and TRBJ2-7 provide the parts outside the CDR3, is EAGVAQSPRYKIIEKRQSVAFWCNPISGHATLYWYQQILGQGPKLLIQFQNNGVVDDSQLPKDRFSAERLKGVDSTLKIQPAKLEDSAVYLCASSPRTDTYEQYFGPGTRLTVT.

The CDR3 protein is CASSIPTGRSEKLFF. CDR3 sequence (DNA): TGTGCCAGCAGCATTCCGACAGGGAGGTCTGAAAAACTGTTTTTT. The chain joins TRBV25-1 to TRBJ1-4, with 7 bases that match TRBD1. Trimming took 6 bases from V and 7 from J; bases not matched to a gene: 11. The CDR3 contains 15 residues. Germline assignment: CDR1 MGHDK and CDR2 SYGVNS.

The CDR3: CASSLASAFEQFF. The CDR3 coding sequence is TGCGCCAGCAGCTTAGCTAGCGCCTTTGAGCAGTTCTTC. The chain is built from TRBV5-1 and TRBJ2-1, with D possibly being TRBD2 (6 bases). This CDR3 contains 13 residues. Between the trimmed V and J ends, which lost 2 bases and 9 bases, there was a span of 12 bases. CDR1 and CDR2 from the germline V gene are SGHRS and YFSETQ.

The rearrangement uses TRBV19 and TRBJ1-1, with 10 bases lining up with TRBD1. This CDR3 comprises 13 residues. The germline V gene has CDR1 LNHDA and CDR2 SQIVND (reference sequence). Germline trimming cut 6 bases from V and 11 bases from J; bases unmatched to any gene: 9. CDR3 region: CASRHDRQGAAFF. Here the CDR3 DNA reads TGTGCCAGTAGGCATGATAGACAGGGGGCGGCTTTCTTT.

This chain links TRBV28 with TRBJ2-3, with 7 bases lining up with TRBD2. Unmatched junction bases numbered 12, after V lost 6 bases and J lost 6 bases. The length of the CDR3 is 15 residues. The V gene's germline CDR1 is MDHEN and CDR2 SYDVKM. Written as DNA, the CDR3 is TGTGCCAGCAGCTCCGTAGGGAGCGGGAAGGATACGCAGTATTTT. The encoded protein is CASSSVGSGKDTQYF.

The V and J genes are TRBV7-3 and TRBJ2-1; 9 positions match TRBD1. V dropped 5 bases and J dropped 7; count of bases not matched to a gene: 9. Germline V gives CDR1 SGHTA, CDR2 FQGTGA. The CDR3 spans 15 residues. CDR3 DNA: TGTGCCAGCAGCCCCGGGACAGGGAGTGGGAATGAGCAGTTCTTC. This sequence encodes CASSPGTGSGNEQFF.

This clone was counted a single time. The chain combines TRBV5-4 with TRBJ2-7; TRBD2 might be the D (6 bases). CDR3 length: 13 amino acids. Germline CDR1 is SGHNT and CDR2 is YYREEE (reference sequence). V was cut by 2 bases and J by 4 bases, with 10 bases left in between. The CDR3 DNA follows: TGTGCCAGCAGCTTAGGACGGGAGTACGAGCAGTACTTC. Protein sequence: CASSLGREYEQYF.